By its share, the clone carrying this T cell receptor (beta chain) is medium-sized. Data came from immunoSEQ multiplex PCR; TCRdb stores just in-frame clones and leaves some out. The sample includes 7,200 or so clones, roughly 66% of them seen just once. The data stem from a study of CD4+ T cells in melanoma. The V end was cut by 7 bases, the J end by 4 bases, with 13 bases between. This CDR3 spans 13 amino acids. The germline CDR1 and CDR2 sequences are MDHEN and SYDVKM. This TCR was recovered from a human donor with melanoma. This chain links TRBV28 with TRBJ1-2; D is possibly TRBD1 (5 bases). The sequencing sample was made of cells from a culture (not recorded whether cultured in vitro). CDR3 DNA: TGTGCCAGCACCTTAACCGGGGGCTATGGCTACACCTTC. Amino acids: CASTLTGGYGYTF.